Listed here are 9 T cell receptor beta chains from one sample, sequenced in a study of T cells in Graves' hyperthyroidism and ophthalmopathy. Amplification of TCR beta CDR3 regions was performed using RNA transcripts as template. Using the HTBI primer set, a first-round RT-PCR was run on the TCR CDR3. TCRdb ran MiXCR on the multiplex PCR reads and lists one entry per CDR3 protein. This sample yields around 300,000 distinct CDR3 sequences, of which roughly 14% are seen a single time; approximately 25% belongs to the top ten. The material sequenced was blood. The receptors were gathered from a woman in her thirties with Graves' hyperthyroidism.

Only a few counts were recorded for this clonotype. This sequence joins TRBV9 and TRBJ2-3; D is undetermined. The CDR3 consists of 14 residues. With 0 bases removed from V and 0 bases from J, the gap between germline ends came to 5 bases. CDR1 is SGDLS and CDR2 is YYNGEE in the germline V gene. The CDR3 coding sequence is TGTGCCAGCAGCGTAGAGGCAAGCACAGATACGCAGTATTTT. This sequence encodes CASSVEASTDTQYF.

This clonotype was seen repeatedly, ten times or more. This chain connects TRBV19 to TRBJ2-5; no reliable D call. This CDR3 spans 14 amino acids. The V and J ends lost 5 bases and 5 bases respectively, with 15 bases between them. The germline V gene encodes CDR1 LNHDA and CDR2 SQIVND (reference sequence). The CDR3 is CASSALAEHETQYF. CDR3 DNA: TGTGCCAGTAGTGCGTTAGCAGAGCACGAGACCCAGTACTTC.

The chain carries TRBV12-3 or TRBV12-4 and TRBJ2-1; D remains unclear. V was pared by 3 bases and J by 9 bases, with 18 bases between. The CDR3 extends over 15 amino acids. The CDR3 region is CASSFGGIGGFEQFF. The CDR3 DNA reads TGTGCCAGCAGTTTTGGTGGGATAGGTGGGTTTGAGCAGTTCTTC.

This chain links TRBV19 with TRBJ1-2; perhaps TRBD1 as D (5 bases). The CDR3 consists of 14 residues. Germline CDR1 reads LNHDA; CDR2 reads SQIVND (reference sequence). V was cut by 4 bases and J by 3 bases, with 12 bases left in between. The CDR3 loop reads CASSKAGPDYGYTF. The CDR3, as DNA: TGTGCCAGTAGTAAAGCAGGGCCAGACTATGGCTACACCTTC.

This chain joins TRBV19 and TRBJ2-1; D perhaps matches TRBD2 (5 bases). The CDR3 length is 15 residues. The V gene lost 3 bases and the J gene lost 0 bases, with 9 bases spanning the gap. Germline-derived CDR1 and CDR2 are LNHDA and SQIVND (reference sequence). The DNA for the CDR3 is TGTGCCAGTAGTATCAATAGCGACTCCTACAATGAGCAGTTCTTC. The encoded protein is CASSINSDSYNEQFF.

This clonotype was picked up many times. The chain uses TRBV6-1 and TRBJ1-2; D unclear. The CDR3 covers 12 residues. Trimming cost V 4 bases and J 6 bases, with 9 bases left between them. Germline V lookup: CDR1 MNHNS, CDR2 SASEGT. The CDR3 loop reads CASSGSKDGYTF. The CDR3 region has the DNA TGTGCCAGCAGTGGGTCCAAGGATGGCTACACCTTC.

In regard to this clonotype: A read error is possible here, since a much larger clone lies one base away. The V call is TRBV11-1, the J call TRBJ2-5, with D maybe TRBD2 (5 bases). V was shortened by 3 bases and J by 2 bases, with 16 bases between the two germline ends. The CDR3 is 16 residues long. Germline V gene sequence: CDR1 SGHAT, CDR2 FQDESV (reference sequence). The CDR3 here is CASSLGKTGSQETQYF. In DNA, the CDR3 is TGTGCCAGCAGCTTGGGGAAGACGGGATCTCAAGAGACCCAGTACTTC.

This clonotype was seen at least ten times. J is TRBJ1-4 and V is TRBV19, with TRBD1 matching over 8 bases. V was pared by 4 bases and J by 8 bases, with 6 bases of the junction left unmatched. The CDR3 is 14 residues long. From germline, CDR1 is LNHDA and CDR2 SQIVND (reference sequence). CDR3 bases: TGTGCCAGTAGTACGGACAGGGTGGCGGAAAAACTGTTTTTT. Translating it yields CASSTDRVAEKLFF.

This clonotype has just a few counts. The rearrangement links TRBV29-1 to TRBJ1-4; TRBD1 matches at 7 bases. V was clipped by 4 bases and J by 5 bases; unmatched bases: 4. The CDR3 has 13 amino acids. Germline V CDR1 and CDR2: SQVTM, ANQGSEA. The CDR3 sequence: CSVGDSTNEKLFF. As DNA, the CDR3 is TGCAGCGTTGGGGACAGTACGAATGAAAAACTGTTTTTT.